The 5 T cell receptor beta chains below were found in one sample sequenced in a study of blood T cell repertoires in COVID-19. Measured with immunoSEQ multiplex PCR; TCRdb has only the in-frame clones, and not every one. The sample yields a few hundred thousand clones, less than 85% seen once. The sample taken for sequencing was peripheral blood. The receptors were gathered from a man aged 60 to 75 who had recovered from COVID-19.

This chain joins TRBV10-3 and TRBJ2-7; a possible D gene is TRBD2 (6 bases). This CDR3 is 12 amino acids long. Trimming pared 10 bases from V and 1 base from J, leaving 11 bases between. CDR1 is ENHRY and CDR2 is SYGVKD in the germline V gene. Here the CDR3 reads CATRGRSYEQYF. CDR3 nucleotides: TGTGCCACCCGAGGGAGGTCCTACGAGCAGTACTTC.

The chain couples TRBV5-8 to TRBJ1-2; no clear D gene. In germline, CDR1 is SGHTS, CDR2 YDEGEE. This CDR3 is built from 15 residues. Between the trimmed V and J ends, which lost 0 bases and 3 bases, there was a span of 12 bases. The CDR3 here is CASSLVVSEHYGYTF. The CDR3 bases are TGTGCCAGCAGCTTGGTGGTTTCCGAGCACTATGGCTACACCTTC.

The V and J genes are TRBV24-1 and TRBJ1-2; 7 nucleotides align to TRBD1. CDR3 length: 13 residues. Germline CDR1 reads KGHDR; CDR2 reads SFDVKD. Unmatched junction bases numbered 4, after V lost 7 bases and J lost 3 bases. CDR3 protein: CATSATGYYGYTF. The CDR3 region has the DNA TGTGCCACCAGCGCGACAGGGTACTATGGCTACACCTTC.

The chain has TRBV28 and TRBJ1-1; tentative D call: TRBD1 (5 bases). Trimming pared 6 bases from V and 1 base from J, leaving 12 bases between. This CDR3 comprises 14 residues. Germline lookup yields CDR1 MDHEN and CDR2 SYDVKM. This CDR3 reads CASRLQGWNTEAFF. DNA for the CDR3: TGTGCCAGCAGACTTCAGGGATGGAACACTGAAGCTTTCTTT.

The J gene is TRBJ2-1, the V gene TRBV2; 13 bases fit TRBD2. The CDR3 has 15 residues. After removal of 6 bases from V and 10 bases from J, the junction contained 9 bases not matched to a gene. Germline V gives CDR1 SNHLY, CDR2 FYNNEI. CDR3 in DNA: TGTGCCAGCAGGGTGACTAGCGGGGGGCGGGGAGAGCAGTTCTTC. Encoded protein: CASRVTSGGRGEQFF.